One sample yielded the 8 T cell receptor beta chains listed below, sequenced in a study of shared T cell receptors in the human thymus. Produced via immunoSEQ multiplex PCR; TCRdb's table is partial and in-frame only. Here the sample spans about 710,000 clones, about 89% being singletons. These data are also associated with another study on human thymus T cells.

The sequenced sample consisted of thymocytes. These receptors all come from a boy less than two years old with a congenital heart defect.

The V and J genes are TRBV19 and TRBJ2-2; TRBD2 is a possible D gene (6 bases). CDR1 and CDR2 (germline): LNHDA, SQIVND (reference sequence). This CDR3 has 16 amino acids. V lost 5 bases and J lost 3, with 16 bases in between. The CDR3 reads CASSGKPGGDTGELFF. In DNA, the CDR3 is TGTGCCAGTAGTGGTAAGCCTGGAGGGGACACCGGGGAGCTGTTTTTT.

The V and J genes are TRBV6-6 and TRBJ1-4, with 7 positions matching TRBD1. The CDR3 length is 15 residues. Germline CDR1 reads MNHNY; CDR2 reads SVGAGI (reference sequence). V dropped 6 bases and J dropped 6; count of bases not matched to a gene: 10. DNA for the CDR3: TGTGCCAGCAGCTCTATAAAGGGGGCGGATGAAAAACTGTTTTTT. Translating it yields CASSSIKGADEKLFF.

The chain joins TRBV7-9 to TRBJ2-7; 8 bases line up with TRBD1. Germline trimming cut 2 bases from V and 4 bases from J; bases unmatched to any gene: 16. Germline V gene data show CDR1 as SEHNR and CDR2 as FQNEAQ (reference sequence). This CDR3 is built from 18 residues. CDR3 sequence (DNA): TGTGCCAGCAGCTTACTTCAAGAAACTACAGGGGGAAGGTACGAGCAGTACTTC. Translated, it gives CASSLLQETTGGRYEQYF.

This chain joins TRBV14 and TRBJ1-1; perhaps TRBD1 as D (5 bases). Germline lookup yields CDR1 SGHDN and CDR2 FVKESK. This CDR3 has 14 residues. The V gene lost 1 base and the J gene lost 0 bases, with 6 bases spanning the gap. The CDR3 here is CASSQGTMNTEAFF. In DNA, the CDR3 is TGTGCCAGCAGCCAAGGGACAATGAACACTGAAGCTTTCTTT.

The J gene is TRBJ1-4, the V gene TRBV5-1; TRBD1 is a possible D gene (5 bases). The V end was cut by 0 bases, the J end by 4 bases, with 7 bases between. This CDR3 comprises 14 residues. Germline CDR1 and CDR2: SGHRS and YFSETQ. In DNA form, the CDR3 reads TGCGCCAGCAGCTTGGACAGGATTAATGAAAAACTGTTTTTT. This gives the protein CASSLDRINEKLFF. Looking up the rest from reference TRBV5-1 and TRBJ1-4 gives the full variable domain: KAGVTQTPRYLIKTRGQQVTLSCSPISGHRSVSWYQQTPGQGLQFLFEYFSETQRNKGNFPGRFSGRQFSNSRSEMNVSTLELGDSALYLCASSLDRINEKLFFGSGTQLSVL.

This clone was seen only once. CDR3 amino acids: CASSPPTAGPLAQYF. DNA for the CDR3: TGTGCCAGCTCACCACCGACAGCGGGTCCTCTGGCCCAGTACTTC. The genes are TRBV18 and TRBJ2-5; perhaps TRBD2 as D (6 bases). The ends were cut back, 0 bases at V and 9 bases at J, with 17 bases in the middle. The CDR3 is 15 residues long. The germline CDR1 and CDR2 sequences are KGHSH and LQKENI.

The chain recombines TRBV7-2 with TRBJ2-3; 10 bases line up with TRBD2. J was trimmed by 0 bases and V by 1 base; bases with no gene match: 10. CDR3 length: 19 residues. CDR1 is SGHTA, CDR2 FQGNSA, per germline. CDR3 nucleotide sequence: TGTGCCAGCAGCTTAGAGCGGGGGGGCGGGAGCTCTAGCACAGATACGCAGTATTTT. Residues: CASSLERGGGSSSTDTQYF.

This chain joins TRBV14 and TRBJ1-1; the D is unclear. The CDR3 extends over 17 amino acids. Germline lookup yields CDR1 SGHDN and CDR2 FVKESK. V was clipped by 0 bases and J by 4 bases, with 18 bases between them. The CDR3 loop reads CASSQDKVRETGTEAFF. The CDR3 coding sequence is TGTGCCAGCAGCCAAGACAAGGTTCGGGAGACGGGCACTGAAGCTTTCTTT.